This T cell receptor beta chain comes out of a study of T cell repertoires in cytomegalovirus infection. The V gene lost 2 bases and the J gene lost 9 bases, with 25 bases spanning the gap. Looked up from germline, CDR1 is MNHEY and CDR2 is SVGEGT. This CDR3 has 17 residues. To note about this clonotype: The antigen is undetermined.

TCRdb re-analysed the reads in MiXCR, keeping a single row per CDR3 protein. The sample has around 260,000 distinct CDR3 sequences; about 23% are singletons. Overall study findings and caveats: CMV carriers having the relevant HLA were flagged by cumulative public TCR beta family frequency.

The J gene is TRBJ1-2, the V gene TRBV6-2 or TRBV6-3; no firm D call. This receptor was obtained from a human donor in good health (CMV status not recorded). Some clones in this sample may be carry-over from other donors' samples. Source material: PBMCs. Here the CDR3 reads CASSYPPEGRRSLSYTF. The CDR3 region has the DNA TGTGCCAGCAGTTACCCCCCCGAGGGCAGGCGATCTCTGAGCTACACCTTC.